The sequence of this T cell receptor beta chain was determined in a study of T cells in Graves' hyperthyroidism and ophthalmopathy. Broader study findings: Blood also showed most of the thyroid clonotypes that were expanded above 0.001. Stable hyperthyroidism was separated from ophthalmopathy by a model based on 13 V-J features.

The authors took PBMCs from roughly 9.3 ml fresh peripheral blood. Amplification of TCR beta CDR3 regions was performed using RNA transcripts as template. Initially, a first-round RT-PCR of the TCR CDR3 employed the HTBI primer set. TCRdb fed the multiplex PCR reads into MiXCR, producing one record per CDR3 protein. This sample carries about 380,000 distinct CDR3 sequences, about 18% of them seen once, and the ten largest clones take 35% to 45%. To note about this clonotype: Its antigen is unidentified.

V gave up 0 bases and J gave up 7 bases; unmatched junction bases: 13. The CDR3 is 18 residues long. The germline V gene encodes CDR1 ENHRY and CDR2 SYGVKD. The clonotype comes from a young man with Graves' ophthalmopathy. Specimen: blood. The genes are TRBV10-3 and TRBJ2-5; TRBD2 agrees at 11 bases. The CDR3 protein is CAISESTSGDSKRGTQYF. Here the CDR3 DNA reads TGTGCCATCAGTGAGTCGACTAGCGGGGATTCCAAGAGGGGGACCCAGTACTTC.